This T cell receptor beta chain was retrieved from a study of control samples from healthy donors and cancer patients. A single count supports this clone. The protocol was immunoSEQ multiplex PCR, while the TCRdb copy is restricted to in-frame clones and leaves out a portion. The table includes roughly 73,000 clones, approximately 87% detected once. The CDR3 loop spans 15 amino acids. V was shortened by 5 bases and J by 0 bases, with 15 bases between the two germline ends. The V gene's germline CDR1 is SGHRS and CDR2 YFSETQ. The sample comprised blood. The source of this sequence is a man aged 50 to 60 in good health. V is TRBV5-1 and J is TRBJ2-7; no clear D. The CDR3 here is CASRPDGLISYEQYF. The CDR3 DNA is TGCGCCAGCAGACCGGACGGATTAATCTCCTACGAGCAGTACTTC. Based on the CDR3 plus reference TRBV5-1 and TRBJ2-7, the full variable domain is KAGVTQTPRYLIKTRGQQVTLSCSPISGHRSVSWYQQTPGQGLQFLFEYFSETQRNKGNFPGRFSGRQFSNSRSEMNVSTLELGDSALYLCASRPDGLISYEQYFGPGTRLTVT.